This T cell receptor beta chain was profiled in a study of PD-1 blockade in classical Hodgkin lymphoma. Patients all relapsed after autologous stem cell transplantation, and there was variation in brentuximab vedotin exposure. About this clone itself: As yet, its antigen is unknown.

Produced via immunoSEQ multiplex PCR; TCRdb's table is partial and in-frame only. This sample has some 28,000 clones, with 83% found just once. Whole-study results and caveats: The study found complete responders had baseline diversity similar to newly diagnosed patients.

This specimen consisted of peripheral blood mononuclear cells (PBMCs), obtained before the second cycle of nivolumab. The receptor comes from a human donor with classical Hodgkin lymphoma.

CDR3 amino acids: CASSPPGRNNQPQHF. The CDR3 DNA sequence: TGTGCCAGCTCACCACCGGGGCGGAACAATCAGCCCCAGCATTTT. V is TRBV18 and J is TRBJ1-5; D perhaps matches TRBD1 (5 bases). V was pared by 0 bases and J by 3 bases, with 9 bases between. Germline V lookup: CDR1 KGHSH, CDR2 LQKENI. The CDR3 covers 15 residues. The full variable domain, in which reference TRBV18 and TRBJ1-5 provide the parts outside the CDR3, is NAGVMQNPRHLVRRRGQEARLRCSPMKGHSHVYWYRQLPEEGLKFMVYLQKENIIDESGMPKERFSAEFPKEGPSILRIQQVVRGDSAAYFCASSPPGRNNQPQHFGDGTRLSIL.